The 25 T cell receptor beta chains listed next were all sequenced from one sample in a study of blood T cell repertoires in COVID-19. The protocol was immunoSEQ multiplex PCR, while the TCRdb copy is restricted to in-frame clones and leaves out a portion. The sample holds roughly 570,000 clones, roughly 91% seen once. Sequenced sample: peripheral blood. The receptors were sampled from a woman between 50 and 59 years old with COVID-19, enrolled during active disease.

The rearrangement uses TRBV5-1 and TRBJ2-7; 8 nucleotides align to TRBD1. The length of the CDR3 is 15 residues. Germline assignment: CDR1 SGHRS and CDR2 YFSETQ. The junction had 11 bases not matched to a gene; V was cut back by 4 bases and J by 5 bases. Here the CDR3 DNA reads TGCGCCAGCAGCGGGGGACGGACAGGGCGTGACGAGCAGTACTTC. It specifies CASSGGRTGRDEQYF.

The V call is TRBV28, the J call TRBJ1-4; 9 nucleotides align to TRBD1. V was clipped by 3 bases and J by 6 bases; unmatched bases: 5. The germline V gene has CDR1 MDHEN and CDR2 SYDVKM. The CDR3 sequence is 15 residues long. CDR3: CASSFHGDRDEKLFF. The CDR3 DNA reads TGTGCCAGCAGTTTTCATGGGGACAGGGATGAAAAACTGTTTTTT. Filled out from reference TRBV28 and TRBJ1-4, the complete variable domain reads DVKVTQSSRYLVKRTGEKVFLECVQDMDHENMFWYRQDPGLGLRLIYFSYDVKMKEKGDIPEGYSVSREKKERFSLILESASTNQTSMYLCASSFHGDRDEKLFFGSGTQLSVL.

About this clone: Other DNA sequences from this sample encode an identical CDR3 as well. The CDR3: CASSPPTGTYGYTF. In nucleotides, the CDR3 is TGTGCCAGCTCACCACCGACAGGAACCTATGGCTACACCTTC. The rearrangement links TRBV18 to TRBJ1-2; a weak D match, TRBD1 (6 bases). Germline V CDR1 and CDR2: KGHSH, LQKENI. V lost 0 bases, J lost 4 bases, and 9 bases lay in between. The CDR3 contains 14 residues.

The count of this clone is one. The chain carries TRBV29-1 and TRBJ1-4, with D possibly matching TRBD1 (6 bases). Germline V lookup: CDR1 SQVTM, CDR2 ANQGSEA. The length of the CDR3 is 17 residues. Trimming took off 4 bases at V and 1 base at J, with 19 bases between the two ends. The CDR3 sequence: CSVGRGQSVGTNEKLFF. In DNA, the CDR3 is TGCAGCGTTGGCAGGGGCCAATCGGTGGGAACTAATGAAAAACTGTTTTTT.

The chain joins TRBV12-3 or TRBV12-4 to TRBJ2-7; 8 bases are shared with TRBD1. Trimming cost V 7 bases and J 9 bases; bases outside gene matches: 8. This CDR3 comprises 12 residues. This CDR3 reads CASMLTGGRQYF. The CDR3 bases are TGTGCCAGCATGCTAACAGGGGGACGGCAGTACTTC.

The chain couples TRBV30 to TRBJ2-7; 10 bases align to TRBD1. This CDR3 is built from 14 residues. V lost 4 bases and J lost 5; bases outside the gene matches: 8. The germline gives CDR1 GTSNPN, CDR2 SVGIG (reference sequence). The CDR3 DNA is TGTGCCTGGACAGCAGGGACAGGGGACCACGAGCAGTACTTC. As protein: CAWTAGTGDHEQYF.

The rearrangement uses TRBV5-1 and TRBJ1-1; D gene ambiguous. The CDR3 sequence is 14 residues long. Germline V gives CDR1 SGHRS, CDR2 YFSETQ. V lost 5 bases and J lost 7, with 18 bases in between. Written as DNA, the CDR3 is TGCGCCAGCAGAGGGTCGATGGGGAGTCTTGAAGCTTTCTTT. The encoded protein is CASRGSMGSLEAFF.

The V and J genes are TRBV19 and TRBJ1-5; tentative D call: TRBD1 (5 bases). The CDR3 contains 13 residues. V dropped 3 bases and J dropped 9 bases, with 12 bases sitting between them. Germline CDR1 and CDR2: LNHDA and SQIVND (reference sequence). CDR3 protein: CASSMLGGGPQHF. For the CDR3, the DNA is TGTGCCAGTAGTATGCTCGGGGGGGGGCCCCAGCATTTT.

This chain uses TRBV20-1 with TRBJ1-2; 8 nucleotides agree with TRBD1. This CDR3 has 13 amino acids. CDR1 and CDR2 (germline): DFQATT, SNEGSKA (reference sequence). V gave up 3 bases and J gave up 6 bases; unmatched junction bases: 6. The CDR3 DNA reads as TGCAGTGCTAGTGTGATACAGGGGGATGGCTACACCTTC. Translating it yields CSASVIQGDGYTF.

The J gene is TRBJ1-1, the V gene TRBV29-1, with D maybe TRBD1 (5 bases). The CDR3 runs 13 residues. The germline V and J ends were trimmed by 5 bases and 4 bases, with 14 bases remaining between them. The germline V gene has CDR1 SQVTM and CDR2 ANQGSEA. The CDR3 here is CSVLFGRATEAFF. The DNA of the CDR3 is TGCAGCGTTTTATTCGGCAGGGCCACTGAAGCTTTCTTT.

This chain uses TRBV5-5 with TRBJ2-7; D perhaps matches TRBD2 (6 bases). Germline V gene data show CDR1 as SGHKS and CDR2 as YYEKEE (reference sequence). CDR3 length: 16 amino acids. The germline V and J ends were trimmed by 0 bases and 1 base, with 14 bases remaining between them. The CDR3 bases are TGTGCCAGCAGCTTGGGGACTGGGGGGAATTCCTACGAGCAGTACTTC. This sequence encodes CASSLGTGGNSYEQYF. Using reference TRBV5-5 and TRBJ2-7 for the parts outside the CDR3, the full variable domain is DAGVTQSPTHLIKTRGQQVTLRCSPISGHKSVSWYQQVLGQGPQFIFQYYEKEERGRGNFPDRFSARQFPNYSSELNVNALLLGDSALYLCASSLGTGGNSYEQYFGPGTRLTVT.

The rearrangement links TRBV3-1 (or the pseudogene TRBV3-2) to TRBJ2-7, with D hard to call. CDR3 length: 14 amino acids. Germline V gene lookup returns CDR1 LGHDT and CDR2 YNNKEL (reference sequence). Trimming took off 4 bases at V and 4 bases at J, with 14 bases between the two ends. The CDR3 region has the DNA TGTGCCAGCAGCCCCTACCTGCTGTTTTACGAGCAGTACTTC. It yields the protein CASSPYLLFYEQYF.

The J gene is TRBJ2-1, the V gene TRBV30; TRBD2 agrees at 11 bases. The CDR3 totals 14 residues. The germline gives CDR1 GTSNPN, CDR2 SVGIG (reference sequence). V shed 5 bases, J shed 6 bases, and the junction held 6 bases outside the gene matches. In nucleotides, the CDR3 is TGTGCCTGGGAACCGGGACTAGCGGTCAATGAGCAGTTCTTC. It translates to CAWEPGLAVNEQFF.

The rearrangement uses TRBV11-2 and TRBJ2-7; TRBD2 is a possible D gene (6 bases). In germline, CDR1 is SGHAT, CDR2 FQNNGV. V was shortened by 5 bases and J by 0 bases, with 11 bases between the two germline ends. The CDR3 extends over 14 amino acids. The CDR3 here is CASSPLGGSYEQYF. Written as DNA, the CDR3 is TGTGCCAGCAGCCCTCTCGGGGGCTCCTACGAGCAGTACTTC.

The chain links TRBV5-1 to TRBJ2-1, with 12 bases fitting TRBD1. The CDR3 is made up of 16 amino acids. The germline gives CDR1 SGHRS, CDR2 YFSETQ. V lost 4 bases to trimming and J lost 3 bases; unmatched junction nucleotides: 5. CDR3 sequence: CASSVGQGAGYNEQFF. Written as DNA, the CDR3 is TGCGCCAGCAGCGTGGGACAGGGGGCGGGCTACAATGAGCAGTTCTTC.

The chain carries TRBV6-5 and TRBJ1-1, with 7 bases fitting TRBD1. The CDR3 sequence is 12 residues long. Looked up from germline, CDR1 is MNHEY and CDR2 is SVGAGI. The junction had 5 bases not matched to a gene; V was cut back by 8 bases and J by 5 bases. CDR3 sequence: CASCSRGTEAFF. The CDR3 DNA follows: TGTGCCAGCTGTAGCAGGGGGACTGAAGCTTTCTTT.

This clone has more than one count but fewer than ten. The chain couples TRBV15 to TRBJ1-4, with D maybe TRBD1 (5 bases). V was pared by 1 base and J by 0 bases, with 12 bases between. This CDR3 contains 17 residues. Germline values: CDR1 LNHNV, CDR2 YYDKDF (reference sequence). CDR3 region: CATSRGAGPPTNEKLFF. The CDR3 DNA reads as TGTGCCACCAGCAGAGGGGCAGGGCCCCCAACTAATGAAAAACTGTTTTTT.

This chain joins TRBV5-7 and TRBJ2-3, with unresolved D. TRBV5-7 is an ORF; its function is uncertain. Trimming removed 1 base at V and 0 bases at J, with 12 bases between. CDR3 length: 16 amino acids. For the CDR3, the DNA is TGTGCCAGCAGCTTGCTGAGGCCATCTAGCACAGATACGCAGTATTTT. Its protein product is CASSLLRPSSTDTQYF.

With respect to this clone: Other DNA sequences of this sample code for an identical CDR3. This chain links TRBV24-1 with TRBJ2-7; a weak D match, TRBD2 (5 bases). V dropped 4 bases and J dropped 3 bases, with 15 bases sitting between them. This CDR3 has 15 residues. Germline assignment: CDR1 KGHDR and CDR2 SFDVKD. The CDR3 sequence is CATSDPTGRGYEQYF. In nucleotides, the CDR3 is TGTGCCACCAGTGACCCCACCGGACGGGGCTACGAGCAGTACTTC.

CDR3 sequence: CASDRGLKQPQHF. CDR3 nucleotide sequence: TGTGCCAGTGACAGGGGATTGAAGCAGCCCCAGCATTTT. The rearrangement uses TRBV2 and TRBJ1-5; the match to TRBD1 covers 8 bases. V shed 9 bases, J shed 7 bases, and the junction held 8 bases outside the gene matches. In germline, CDR1 is SNHLY, CDR2 FYNNEI. The CDR3 contains 13 residues.

V gene TRBV24-1 combines with J gene TRBJ1-2, with 7 bases aligning to TRBD1. The CDR3 is 16 residues long. Unmatched junction bases numbered 11, after V lost 4 bases and J lost 4 bases. Germline CDR1 and CDR2: KGHDR and SFDVKD. In DNA form, the CDR3 reads TGTGCCACCAGTGAGGGGACAGCCCTAAATCCCTATGGCTACACCTTC. This codes for CATSEGTALNPYGYTF.

Regarding this clone: The sample contains more than one DNA sequence encoding this CDR3. The chain employs TRBV30 and TRBJ1-2; the D is unclear. The CDR3 contains 12 residues. The germline V and J ends were trimmed by 3 bases and 0 bases, with 5 bases remaining between them. Germline loops: CDR1 GTSNPN, CDR2 SVGIG (reference sequence). The CDR3 is CAWRAANYGYTF. DNA for the CDR3: TGTGCCTGGAGAGCCGCTAACTATGGCTACACCTTC. Combining the CDR3 with reference TRBV30 and TRBJ1-2 gives the whole variable domain SQTIHQWPATLVQPVGSPLSLECTVEGTSNPNLYWYRQAAGRGLQLLFYSVGIGQISSEVPQNLSASRPQDRQFILSSKKLLLSDSGFYLCAWRAANYGYTFGSGTRLTVV.

The rearrangement uses TRBV2 and TRBJ1-2; 9 bases fit TRBD1. V was pared by 3 bases and J by 8 bases, with 7 bases of the junction left unmatched. Germline V gives CDR1 SNHLY, CDR2 FYNNEI. This CDR3 is 14 amino acids long. CDR3 loop: CASSDYRGLEGYTF. CDR3 DNA: TGTGCCAGCAGTGACTACAGGGGGCTGGAGGGCTACACCTTC.

J is TRBJ2-1 and V is TRBV18, with 10 bases aligning to TRBD1. V lost 3 bases, J lost 8 bases, and 4 bases stayed unmatched. The CDR3 is 14 amino acids. The germline V gene has CDR1 KGHSH and CDR2 LQKENI. In DNA, the CDR3 is TGTGCCAGCTCACCGGGACAGGGGAGAGATGAGCAGTTCTTC. It is translated as CASSPGQGRDEQFF.

About this clone itself: A much larger clone differs from this one at a single base, so this may be a read error. Other DNA sequences in the sample encode the same CDR3. V usage is TRBV5-1 and J usage is TRBJ1-1; TRBD1 might be the D (5 bases). The CDR3 length is 13 residues. Germline CDR1 SGHRS, CDR2 YFSETQ. V was cut by 1 base and J by 5 bases, with 9 bases left in between. The CDR3 sequence: CASSLRGGTEAFF. CDR3 coding DNA: TGCGCCAGCAGCTTGAGGGGAGGAACTGAAGCTTTCTTT. Filled out from reference TRBV5-1 and TRBJ1-1, the complete variable domain reads KAGVTQTPRYLIKTRGQQVTLSCSPISGHRSVSWYQQTPGQGLQFLFEYFSETQRNKGNFPGRFSGRQFSNSRSEMNVSTLELGDSALYLCASSLRGGTEAFFGQGTRLTVV.